The present entry profiles one T cell receptor beta chain with its context. The protocol was immunoSEQ multiplex PCR, while the TCRdb copy is restricted to in-frame clones and leaves out a portion. The sample contains some 33,000 clones, 85% to 90% of which appear only once. The CDR3 is 14 amino acids. Trimming took 0 bases from V and 1 from J, leaving 6 bases between them. Germline values: CDR1 MNHEY, CDR2 SVGAGI. These data originate in a study of neoadjuvant anti-PD-1 for oral cavity cancer. The wider study: Patients mostly received three to four biweekly nivolumab doses at 3 mg/kg before surgery.

Sequences were derived from PBMCs, sampled before nivolumab (anti-PD-1) treatment. The origin of this receptor is a person aged 40-85 years with oral cavity squamous cell carcinoma. The chain employs TRBV6-5 and TRBJ2-5; the D call may be TRBD1 or TRBD2 (5 bases each). The CDR3 region has the DNA TGTGCCAGCAGTTACTCCGGGGCCCAAGAGACCCAGTACTTC. Translation gives CASSYSGAQETQYF.